The 16 T cell receptor beta chains below all came from one sample that was sequenced in a study of CD8 T cells in ankylosing spondylitis. Study-level points and caveats: There was a TCR beta motif, made of eight highly homologous variants, that appeared characteristic of ankylosing spondylitis blood.

The antigens for these receptors are not known. TCRdb reprocessed the 5' RACE reads via MiXCR and lists one record per CDR3 protein. The sample records fewer than 650,000 distinct CDR3 sequences, more than 9.5% being singletons. The sequenced sample was blood, either unsorted or a sorted T cell fraction (not recorded which). Receptor source: a male donor with ankylosing spondylitis.

This chain joins TRBV12-3 or TRBV12-4 and TRBJ2-5; 11 nucleotides align to TRBD1. The trim removed 5 bases at V and 5 bases at J, leaving 10 bases unmatched. This CDR3 contains 16 residues. The CDR3 DNA follows: TGTGCCAGCAGTACTGGGACAGGGGGAGGTTCGGAGACCCAGTACTTC. Protein product: CASSTGTGGGSETQYF.

The table lists this clonotype with a few counts. V is TRBV12-3 or TRBV12-4 and J is TRBJ2-2; TRBD2 might be the D (6 bases). With 4 bases removed from V and 0 bases from J, the gap between germline ends came to 12 bases. There are 16 residues in the CDR3. The DNA of the CDR3 is TGTGCCAGCAGTTGGGGACTTCGGGCGAACACCGGGGAGCTGTTTTTT. It translates to CASSWGLRANTGELFF.

This clonotype was counted at least ten times. The chain has TRBV12-3 or TRBV12-4 and TRBJ1-4, with D uncertain. The V end lost 5 bases, the J end lost 8 bases, and 21 bases lay between the germline ends. There are 16 residues in the CDR3. CDR3 coding DNA: TGTGCCAGCAGTCCGGTCGTCAGGATCGTAGGGGAAAAACTGTTTTTT. Amino acids: CASSPVVRIVGEKLFF.

This clonotype came up a few times. J is TRBJ2-2 and V is TRBV27, with 9 positions matching TRBD1. Germline trimming cut 6 bases from V and 0 bases from J; bases unmatched to any gene: 8. The V gene's germline CDR1 is MNHEY and CDR2 SMNVEV (reference sequence). The CDR3 has 17 residues. The DNA of the CDR3 is TGTGCCAGCAGATACAGGGGGCCCCCGTCGAACACCGGGGAGCTGTTTTTT. Its protein product is CASRYRGPPSNTGELFF.

The chain is built from TRBV6-2 or TRBV6-3 and TRBJ2-6; 11 bases line up with TRBD2. In germline, CDR1 is MNHEY, CDR2 SVGEGT. The CDR3 runs 21 residues. V dropped 5 bases and J dropped 2; count of bases not matched to a gene: 17. The CDR3 loop is CASSPDRLSSGRAAGANVLTF. In DNA, the CDR3 is TGTGCCAGCAGTCCGGACAGGCTAAGTAGCGGGAGGGCCGCTGGGGCCAACGTCCTGACTTTC.

This rearrangement joins TRBV18 to TRBJ2-2; tentatively, D is TRBD1 (6 bases). The V gene's germline CDR1 is KGHSH and CDR2 LQKENI. Trimming shortened V by 2 bases and J by 3 bases, and 16 bases separated the two germline ends. This CDR3 has 17 residues. CDR3 loop: CASSPWDTTLDTGELFF. The CDR3 DNA reads TGTGCCAGCTCACCATGGGACACAACACTGGACACCGGGGAGCTGTTTTTT.

This clonotype was observed many times. This rearrangement joins TRBV5-1 to TRBJ2-3; no definite D call. The V gene lost 0 bases and the J gene lost 0 bases, with 11 bases spanning the gap. Germline CDR1 reads SGHRS; CDR2 reads YFSETQ. The CDR3 has 16 residues. This CDR3 reads CASSLGYGDSTDTQYF. In DNA form, the CDR3 reads TGCGCCAGCAGCTTGGGTTATGGAGATAGCACAGATACGCAGTATTTT.

This clonotype appeared a few times. V is TRBV3-1 and J is TRBJ1-2, with a weak D call TRBD1 (6 bases). V was shortened by 2 bases and J by 2 bases, with 9 bases between the two germline ends. In germline, CDR1 is LGHDT, CDR2 YNNKEL (reference sequence). This CDR3 region has 14 residues. In DNA form, the CDR3 reads TGTGCCAGCAGCCAACGAGGGACAAACTATGGCTACACCTTC. Residues: CASSQRGTNYGYTF.

This clonotype was observed a handful of times. The chain links TRBV9 to TRBJ2-3, with D perhaps matching TRBD2 (6 bases). The germline V and J ends were trimmed by 3 bases and 5 bases, with 13 bases remaining between them. Germline lookup yields CDR1 SGDLS and CDR2 YYNGEE. The CDR3 has 14 residues. CDR3 DNA: TGTGCCAGCAGCGACCCTCAGGGAGGAGATACGCAGTATTTT. It codes for CASSDPQGGDTQYF.

The V call is TRBV25-1, the J call TRBJ2-1, with D maybe TRBD1 (6 bases). V lost 4 bases and J lost 5, with 12 bases in between. Germline lookup yields CDR1 MGHDK and CDR2 SYGVNS. This CDR3 spans 14 amino acids. The CDR3 DNA follows: TGTGCCAGCAGTGCCCTGCAGGGGAACAATGAGCAGTTCTTC. Translated, it gives CASSALQGNNEQFF.

V is TRBV11-2 and J is TRBJ2-7; 8 bases agree with TRBD1. This CDR3 region has 17 residues. The ends lost 5 bases at V and 1 base at J; junction bases unmatched: 13. Germline CDR1 reads SGHAT; CDR2 reads FQNNGV. The CDR3 DNA follows: TGTGCCAGCAGCCCACTAGGAAGACAGGGGAGGTCCTACGAGCAGTACTTC. This encodes CASSPLGRQGRSYEQYF.

This clonotype was found a few times. The chain has TRBV7-2 and TRBJ2-3; D is perhaps TRBD1 (5 bases). CDR1 and CDR2 from the germline V gene are SGHTA and FQGNSA. The V gene lost 3 bases and the J gene lost 5 bases, with 15 bases spanning the gap. The CDR3 covers 15 residues. The CDR3 here is CASSLNPGWGDTQYF. CDR3 bases: TGTGCCAGCAGCTTGAACCCAGGGTGGGGAGATACGCAGTATTTT.

The genes are TRBV20-1 and TRBJ2-7; 7 positions match TRBD1. The CDR3 spans 12 residues. After removal of 4 bases from V and 3 bases from J, the junction contained 3 bases not matched to a gene. Germline loops: CDR1 DFQATT, CDR2 SNEGSKA (reference sequence). For the CDR3, the DNA is TGCAGTGCTATCGGGGACAGCTACGAGCAGTACTTC. Its protein is CSAIGDSYEQYF.

Only a few counts were recorded for this clonotype. The chain employs TRBV7-7 and TRBJ2-1; 8 bases are a match to TRBD2. Germline loops: CDR1 SSHAT, CDR2 FNYEAQ (reference sequence). V was pared by 2 bases and J by 1 base, with 13 bases of the junction left unmatched. The CDR3 covers 19 residues. CDR3 coding DNA: TGTGCCAGCAGCTTAACCGGGAGGGCCTTCCTTTGGTCCTACAATGAGCAGTTCTTC. It translates to CASSLTGRAFLWSYNEQFF. Supplemented by reference TRBV7-7 and TRBJ2-1, the full variable domain reads GAGVSQSPRYKVTKRGQDVTLRCDPISSHATLYWYQQALGQGPEFLTYFNYEAQPDKSGLPSDRFSAERPEGSISTLTIQRTEQRDSAMYRCASSLTGRAFLWSYNEQFFGPGTRLTVL.

This clonotype was counted ten times or more. The V gene is TRBV7-2, the J gene TRBJ2-6; no reliable D call. V was pared by 1 base and J by 4 bases, with 5 bases between. The CDR3 has 14 residues. CDR1 is SGHTA, CDR2 FQGNSA, per germline. CDR3 amino acids: CASSLGGGANVLTF. The CDR3 region has the DNA TGTGCCAGCAGCTTAGGAGGAGGGGCCAACGTCCTGACTTTC. The variable domain in full, with the rest retrieved from reference TRBV7-2 and TRBJ2-6, is GAGVSQSPSNKVTEKGKDVELRCDPISGHTALYWYRQSLGQGLEFLIYFQGNSAPDKSGLPSDRFSAERTGGSVSTLTIQRTQQEDSAVYLCASSLGGGANVLTFGAGSRLTVL.

The chain employs TRBV27 and TRBJ2-1; D is tentatively TRBD1 or TRBD2 (6 bases each). V was clipped by 6 bases and J by 3 bases, with 15 bases between them. From germline, CDR1 is MNHEY and CDR2 SMNVEV (reference sequence). The CDR3 runs 15 residues. The CDR3 DNA reads TGTGCCAGCAGGATAGGGGGGTCCCTCTACAATGAGCAGTTCTTC. Amino acids: CASRIGGSLYNEQFF.